This TCR beta chain was captured in a study of control samples from healthy donors and cancer patients. Method: immunoSEQ multiplex PCR; TCRdb's copy keeps in-frame clones and lacks some. The table lists about 160,000 clones, approximately 94% of them singletons. This TCR came from a woman between 35 and 50 years old in good health. The sequenced material came from blood.

As DNA, the CDR3 is TGCGCCAGCAGCCCAGGGACTAGCGGGAGTTTTCTCCACGAGCAGTACTTC. Its translation is CASSPGTSGSFLHEQYF. The chain combines TRBV5-1 with TRBJ2-7, with 14 nucleotides matching TRBD2. The CDR3 has 17 amino acids. V shed 4 bases and J 5 bases; nucleotides not matched to a gene: 11. CDR1 and CDR2 (germline): SGHRS, YFSETQ.